One sample yielded the 8 T cell receptor beta chains listed below, sequenced in a study of shared clonotypes between healthy human individuals (dated by TCRdb to 2018 to 2021). Library generation was performed with the immunoSEQ multiplex PCR assay. TCRdb stores this immuneACCESS table with in-frame sequences only. Part of the clones is absent; in the studies checked, under half of the shortfall reflects unresolved V genes, and no reason is known for the rest. Recorded for this sample are 2,500,000 or so clones; 93% of them occurred a single time. The top ten clonotypes cover approximately 0.36% of the sample. What was sequenced was naive CD4+ T cells from PBMCs. Reading the label with the study, this specimen's cell subset or site is: CD45RA+ positively selected. The receptors were sampled from a man aged 18-30 years in good health. Some clones in this sample may be carry-over from other donors' samples.

V and J are TRBV7-8 and TRBJ2-7; 14 nucleotides match TRBD2. The CDR3 totals 21 residues. V was pared by 0 bases and J by 3 bases, with 16 bases of the junction left unmatched. CDR1 and CDR2 (germline): SGHVS, FQNEAQ. The CDR3 region is CASSLARQGLAGDPISYEQYF. The CDR3 DNA follows: TGTGCCAGCAGCTTAGCTCGCCAGGGACTAGCGGGAGATCCCATAAGCTACGAGCAGTACTTC.

CDR3: CASSVLAGAGELFF. The CDR3 DNA follows: TGTGCCAGCAGTGTACTAGCGGGAGCCGGGGAGCTGTTTTTT. This chain uses TRBV7-2 with TRBJ2-2; 11 bases align to TRBD2. V shed 6 bases and J 6 bases; nucleotides not matched to a gene: 3. Germline CDR1 reads SGHTA; CDR2 reads FQGNSA. The CDR3 has 14 amino acids. The complete variable domain, with remaining parts taken from reference TRBV7-2 and TRBJ2-2, reads GAGVSQSPSNKVTEKGKDVELRCDPISGHTALYWYRQSLGQGLEFLIYFQGNSAPDKSGLPSDRFSAERTGGSVSTLTIQRTQQEDSAVYLCASSVLAGAGELFFGEGSRLTVL.

The CDR3 bases are TGTGCCAGCAGAACTATAGCGGGACGACGCAATGAGCAGTTCTTC. It specifies CASRTIAGRRNEQFF. The chain recombines TRBV5-6 with TRBJ2-1; 8 bases map to TRBD2. Unmatched junction bases numbered 10, after V lost 5 bases and J lost 6 bases. The germline V gene has CDR1 SGHDT and CDR2 YYEEEE. The CDR3 contains 15 residues.

The V gene is TRBV18, the J gene TRBJ2-1; D is ambiguous. From germline, CDR1 is KGHSH and CDR2 LQKENI. The CDR3 has 14 amino acids. V was cut by 2 bases and J by 4 bases, with 9 bases left in between. The CDR3, as DNA: TGTGCCAGCTCACCATCGCTAGGGTACAATGAGCAGTTCTTC. Protein: CASSPSLGYNEQFF. The full variable domain, rest sourced from reference TRBV18 and TRBJ2-1, is NAGVMQNPRHLVRRRGQEARLRCSPMKGHSHVYWYRQLPEEGLKFMVYLQKENIIDESGMPKERFSAEFPKEGPSILRIQQVVRGDSAAYFCASSPSLGYNEQFFGPGTRLTVL.

The V call is TRBV27, the J call TRBJ1-4; no firm D call. Looked up from germline, CDR1 is MNHEY and CDR2 is SMNVEV (reference sequence). The CDR3 runs 14 residues. V was trimmed by 3 bases and J by 2 bases, leaving 7 bases between them. DNA for the CDR3: TGTGCCAGCAGTTTGGCTGGGACTAATGAAAAACTGTTTTTT. It is translated as CASSLAGTNEKLFF. The variable domain in full, completed from reference TRBV27 and TRBJ1-4, reads EAQVTQNPRYLITVTGKKLTVTCSQNMNHEYMSWYRQDPGLGLRQIYYSMNVEVTDKGDVPEGYKVSRKEKRNFPLILESPSPNQTSLYFCASSLAGTNEKLFFGSGTQLSVL.

The rearrangement joins TRBV30 to TRBJ2-5, with D perhaps TRBD1 (6 bases). Germline loops: CDR1 GTSNPN, CDR2 SVGIG (reference sequence). CDR3 length equals 13 residues. Trimming removed 4 bases at V and 5 bases at J, with 14 bases between. CDR3 nucleotides: TGTGCCTGGACCCGAGGACAGCAGGAGACCCAGTACTTC. Its protein is CAWTRGQQETQYF.

The chain combines TRBV6-5 with TRBJ2-2; D is undetermined. V lost 2 bases and J lost 6, with 13 bases in between. The CDR3 loop spans 15 amino acids. Germline V gene lookup returns CDR1 MNHEY and CDR2 SVGAGI. The CDR3 here is CASSYRSTWSGELFF. DNA for the CDR3: TGTGCCAGCAGTTACCGATCCACATGGTCCGGGGAGCTGTTTTTT.

As concerns this clone: The sample holds other DNA sequences that translate to the same CDR3. The chain employs TRBV9 and TRBJ1-2; D gene unclear. The CDR3 totals 14 residues. Looked up from germline, CDR1 is SGDLS and CDR2 is YYNGEE. V was cut by 0 bases and J by 4 bases, with 10 bases left in between. CDR3: CASSVGEGSYGYTF. The CDR3 DNA sequence: TGTGCCAGCAGCGTAGGGGAAGGATCCTATGGCTACACCTTC.